The TCR beta chain under discussion was sequenced for a study of cytomegalovirus exposure and HLA in healthy donors. Study-level results: Rarity held for most TCR sequences, but there were some public TCRs that occurred in many donors. In a later analysis, HLA-associated TCR beta chains were more clonally expanded than equally common others.

V was pared by 4 bases and J by 5 bases, with 17 bases between. This CDR3 has 15 amino acids. Germline V lookup: CDR1 MRHNA, CDR2 SNTAGT. PCR employed 60 Vbeta and 13 Jbeta primers. Per the original data handling: A follow-up analysis tallied 73 million or so unique TCR beta chains, some 9.9 million shared. Method: immunoSEQ multiplex PCR; TCRdb's copy keeps in-frame clones and lacks some. V, J and clone size reflect that table, while D and trimming were determined from the DNA. This sample has roughly 86,000 clones, with about three quarters found just once. About this clone: Its antigen remains unidentified.

Specimen: PBMCs. The V and J genes are TRBV6-4 and TRBJ1-2; D gene ambiguous. The TCR was taken from a man aged 55-75 years in good health and CMV-seronegative. CDR3 nucleotides: TGTGCCAGCAGTGTCCCCCGGATGGAGACGTATGGCTACACCTTC. This translates into CASSVPRMETYGYTF.